This T cell receptor (beta chain) comes out of a study of early T cells in non-severe SARS-CoV-2 infection. Findings of the study overall: Private and CD4 specificities were missed by VDJdb matching, which favored anti-spike CD8 responses.

The TCR library protocol attached unique molecular identifiers to the individual cDNA molecules. TCRdb independently ran MiXCR on the 5' RACE reads; one entry per CDR3 protein. The profile covers more than 55,000 distinct CDR3 sequences, with approximately 12% appearing a single time and 4% to 5% taken by the ten largest. There are many counts of this clonotype. Its matching antigen is unknown. This TCR was recovered from an adult who was a healthcare worker with PCR-confirmed SARS-CoV-2 infection or an uninfected control (not recorded which). What was sequenced was whole blood.

The CDR3 sequence is CASSEYAEDTGELFF. CDR3 nucleotide sequence: TGCGCCAGCAGTGAGTACGCAGAGGACACCGGGGAGCTGTTTTTT. The chain has TRBV10-2 and TRBJ2-2; no definite D call. Germline CDR1 and CDR2: WSHSY and SAAADI. CDR3 length equals 15 residues. V gave up 1 base and J gave up 3 bases, with 9 bases separating them.